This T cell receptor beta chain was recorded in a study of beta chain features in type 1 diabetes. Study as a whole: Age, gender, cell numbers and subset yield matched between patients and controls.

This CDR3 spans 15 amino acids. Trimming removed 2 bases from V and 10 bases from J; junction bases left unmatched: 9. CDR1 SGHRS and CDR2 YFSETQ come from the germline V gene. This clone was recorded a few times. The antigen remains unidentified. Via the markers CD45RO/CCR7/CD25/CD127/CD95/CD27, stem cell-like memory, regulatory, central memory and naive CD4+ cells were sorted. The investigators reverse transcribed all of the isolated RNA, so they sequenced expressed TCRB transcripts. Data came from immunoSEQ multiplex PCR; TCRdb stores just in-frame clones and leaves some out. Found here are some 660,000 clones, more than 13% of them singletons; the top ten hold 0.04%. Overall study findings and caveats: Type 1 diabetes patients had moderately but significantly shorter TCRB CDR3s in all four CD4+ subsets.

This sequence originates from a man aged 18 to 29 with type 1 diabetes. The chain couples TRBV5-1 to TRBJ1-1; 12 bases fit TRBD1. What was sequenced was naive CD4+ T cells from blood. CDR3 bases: TGCGCCAGCAGCTTACCCGGGACAGGGGGCCGAGGAGCTTTCTTT. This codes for CASSLPGTGGRGAFF.